The rows below give T cell receptor beta chains drawn from one sample of a study of early T cells in non-severe SARS-CoV-2 infection. One entry per CDR3 protein, called by TCRdb with MiXCR from the 5' RACE reads. The sample contains roughly 72,000 distinct CDR3 sequences, 9.5% to 15% of which appear only once. Material: whole blood, obtained at baseline. The receptor set was obtained from an adult who was a healthcare worker with PCR-confirmed SARS-CoV-2 infection or an uninfected control (not recorded which). CDR3s include the opening cysteine and the closing phenylalanine or tryptophan. D genes are given only for firm matches. Rows may omit the clone size; those that give it use once, few, many or a size class.

CDR3aa,CDR3nt,d_gene,j_gene,v_gene,abundance
CASSPPWADTQYF,TGTGCCAGCAGCCCCCCGTGGGCAGATACGCAGTATTTT,-,TRBJ2-3,TRBV7-2,many
CASSPPTLTGNYGYTF,TGTGCCAGCTCACCCCCTACCTTGACAGGGAACTATGGCTACACCTTC,TRBD1,TRBJ1-2,TRBV18,few
CASSPEGAGWDEQFF,TGTGCCAGCAGCCCTGAGGGGGCAGGTTGGGATGAGCAGTTCTTC,TRBD1,TRBJ2-1,TRBV6-2/TRBV6-3,many
CASSLGALGRDEQYF,TGTGCCAGCAGCTTAGGTGCGTTAGGGCGGGACGAGCAGTACTTC,-,TRBJ2-7,TRBV11-2,-
CASSLAPTYEQYF,TGTGCCAGCAGCTTAGCGCCAACCTACGAGCAGTACTTC,-,TRBJ2-7,TRBV7-2,-
CASSIQTGTSGRTAGELFF,TGTGCCAGCAGCATACAAACCGGGACTAGCGGCCGCACGGCCGGGGAGCTGTTTTTT,TRBD2,TRBJ2-2,TRBV7-2,many
CASSQEKSGAFF,TGTGCCAGCAGCCAAGAAAAATCAGGAGCTTTCTTT,-,TRBJ1-1,TRBV3-1,-
CASSGSRGNEKLFF,TGTGCCAGCTCAGGCTCCAGGGGGAACGAAAAACTGTTTTTT,TRBD1,TRBJ1-4,TRBV18,-
CASSQDGIRTGELFF,TGCGCCAGCAGCCAAGATGGCATTAGGACCGGGGAGCTGTTTTTT,-,TRBJ2-2,TRBV4-3,-
CANRAEGTEAFF,TGTGCGAACCGGGCAGAGGGTACTGAAGCTTTCTTT,-,TRBJ1-1,TRBV10-3,few
CATQDSSNTEAFF,TGTGCCACGCAGGACAGCTCGAACACTGAAGCTTTCTTT,-,TRBJ1-1,TRBV24-1,-
CASSLRDRGKPAAF,TGTGCCAGCAGTCTCCGGGACAGGGGAAAACCAGCGGCCTTC,TRBD1,TRBJ1-2,TRBV28,many
CASSQDPTKGYVQYF,TGCGCCAGCAGCCAAGATCCGACTAAGGGATACGTGCAGTACTTC,-,TRBJ2-7,TRBV4-3,-
CASSLLADTQYF,TGTGCCAGCAGCTTACTGGCAGATACGCAGTATTTT,-,TRBJ2-3,TRBV7-9,-
CASWVGTGVYNEQFF,TGTGCCAGCTGGGTAGGGACAGGGGTTTACAATGAGCAGTTCTTC,TRBD1,TRBJ2-1,TRBV5-5,-
CASSPRGDGISPLHF,TGTGCCAGCAGCCCCCGGGGAGATGGAATTTCACCCCTCCACTTT,-,TRBJ1-6,TRBV3-1,few
CASSFFYLGGTEAFF,TGTGCCAGCAGCTTTTTTTATTTGGGAGGTACTGAAGCTTTCTTT,-,TRBJ1-1,TRBV11-2,-
CSARSGRGGTEAFF,TGCAGTGCTAGATCCGGGAGGGGGGGCACTGAAGCTTTCTTT,-,TRBJ1-1,TRBV20-1,few
CASSRTGGYEQYF,TGTGCCAGCAGCCGGACAGGGGGGTACGAGCAGTACTTC,TRBD1,TRBJ2-7,TRBV3-1,few
CASSLGGGSYNEQFF,TGTGCCAGCAGCTTAGGCGGGGGCTCCTACAATGAGCAGTTCTTC,TRBD2,TRBJ2-1,TRBV7-6,-
CASIPPGRGFAEAFF,TGTGCCAGTATCCCTCCGGGGCGAGGGTTCGCTGAAGCTTTCTTT,-,TRBJ1-1,TRBV19,many